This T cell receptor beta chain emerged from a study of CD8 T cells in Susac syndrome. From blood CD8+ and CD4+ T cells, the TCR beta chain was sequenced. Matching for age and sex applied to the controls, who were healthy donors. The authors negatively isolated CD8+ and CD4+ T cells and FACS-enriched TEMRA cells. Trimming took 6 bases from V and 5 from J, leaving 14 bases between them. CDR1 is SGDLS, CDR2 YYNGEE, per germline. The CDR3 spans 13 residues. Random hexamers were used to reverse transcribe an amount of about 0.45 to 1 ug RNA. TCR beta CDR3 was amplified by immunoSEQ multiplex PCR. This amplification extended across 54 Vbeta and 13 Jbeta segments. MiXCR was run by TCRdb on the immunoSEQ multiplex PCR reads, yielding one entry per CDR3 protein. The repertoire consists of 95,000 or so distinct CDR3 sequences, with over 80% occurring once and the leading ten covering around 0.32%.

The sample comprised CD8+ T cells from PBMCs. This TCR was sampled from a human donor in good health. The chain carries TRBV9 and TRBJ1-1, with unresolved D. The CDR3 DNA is TGTGCCAGCACCACCCCAGGAAGGACTGAAGCTTTCTTT. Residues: CASTTPGRTEAFF.